This T cell receptor beta chain is from a study of regulatory T cells in long-lasting Graves disease. Sample time point: newly diagnosed GD, antithyroid drugs for less than 3 months. There was RNA extracted from PBMCs, and the TCR library was made from it. Tubes containing EDTA received about 9.7 milliliters of drawn peripheral blood. V trimming: 4 bases; J trimming: 3 bases; junction bases outside the gene matches: 6. The V gene's germline CDR1 is SNHLY and CDR2 FYNNEI. CDR3 length equals 15 residues. Through Arm-PCR of CDR3 regions and iRepertoire HTBI primers, TCR beta libraries were built. TCRdb re-derived calls from the multiplex PCR reads in MiXCR, one entry per CDR3 protein. The sample carries hundreds of thousands of distinct CDR3 sequences, 16% recorded once. Many counts were recorded for this clonotype. This same sample was also part of a study on T cells in Graves' hyperthyroidism and ophthalmopathy.

This TCR was recovered from a man in his forties or fifties with Graves disease. The sample was peripheral blood mononuclear cells (PBMCs), taken at new diagnosis, from a patient treated with antithyroid drugs. The rearrangement uses TRBV2 and TRBJ1-5, with 7 bases fitting TRBD1. CDR3 DNA sequence: TGTGCCAGCAGTGCAATGGGACAGATCAATCAGCCCCAGCATTTT. Its translation: CASSAMGQINQPQHF.